Following are 14 T cell receptor beta chains from one sample sequenced in a study of blood T cell repertoires in COVID-19. The assay was immunoSEQ multiplex PCR, and TCRdb's table has in-frame clones only and misses some. Here the sample spans around 100,000 clones, 91% being singletons. The sequenced sample was peripheral blood. The source is a human donor in a cohort sampled during active COVID-19.

This clone came up once. This chain connects TRBV6-1 to TRBJ1-5; 9 bases line up with TRBD1. V lost 2 bases and J lost 7; bases outside the gene matches: 12. This CDR3 spans 17 amino acids. Per the germline V gene, CDR1 is MNHNS and CDR2 is SASEGT. The CDR3 coding sequence is TGTGCCAGCAGTGAATACGCGGCCAGGACAGGGGTCCAGCCCCAGCATTTT. Translating gives CASSEYAARTGVQPQHF.

V is TRBV5-1 and J is TRBJ2-1; 9 bases match TRBD1. The CDR3 has 15 amino acids. CDR1 and CDR2 from the germline V gene are SGHRS and YFSETQ. V lost 10 bases and J lost 4; bases outside the gene matches: 12. The CDR3 sequence is CASTPGQGIYNEQFF. The CDR3 DNA reads TGCGCCTCAACACCGGGACAGGGAATATACAATGAGCAGTTCTTC.

V gene TRBV13 combines with J gene TRBJ1-4, with TRBD1 matching 8 bases. The V gene end was trimmed by 5 bases and the J gene end by 4 bases; junction bases not matched to a gene: 6. CDR1 is PRHDT and CDR2 is FYEKMQ in the germline V gene (reference sequence). The CDR3 is made up of 15 amino acids. In DNA form, the CDR3 reads TGTGCCAGCAGCCAAGGGGACAGGAGTAATGAAAAACTGTTTTTT. Protein: CASSQGDRSNEKLFF.

This sequence joins TRBV4-3 and TRBJ1-1; D might be TRBD1 (5 bases). The CDR3 is 15 residues long. With 0 bases removed from V and 6 bases from J, the gap between germline ends came to 14 bases. Germline V lookup: CDR1 LGHNA, CDR2 YSLEER. This CDR3 is CASSQDPRAGAEAFF. CDR3 sequence (DNA): TGCGCCAGCAGCCAAGACCCAAGGGCGGGGGCTGAAGCTTTCTTT.

V gene TRBV6-5 combines with J gene TRBJ2-7, with TRBD1 matching 7 bases. This CDR3 is 13 amino acids long. With V trimmed by 5 bases and J by 2 bases, 3 bases remained unmatched. Looked up from germline, CDR1 is MNHEY and CDR2 is SVGAGI. The DNA of the CDR3 is TGTGCCAGCAGTACGACAGGGCCCTACGAGCAGTACTTC. It codes for CASSTTGPYEQYF.

The chain uses TRBV27 and TRBJ1-2, with 7 bases aligning to TRBD1. The CDR3 has 13 amino acids. J was trimmed by 6 bases and V by 2 bases; bases with no gene match: 3. Germline values: CDR1 MNHEY, CDR2 SMNVEV (reference sequence). Written as DNA, the CDR3 is TGTGCCAGCAGTTTAGACAGGGAGAATGGCTACACCTTC. This gives the protein CASSLDRENGYTF.

V gene TRBV9 combines with J gene TRBJ1-1; D perhaps matches TRBD1 (6 bases). The length of the CDR3 is 16 residues. In germline, CDR1 is SGDLS, CDR2 YYNGEE. Trimming pared 0 bases from V and 2 bases from J, leaving 14 bases between. CDR3 in DNA: TGTGCCAGCAGCGTAGGTACAGGGCGGAGTAACACTGAAGCTTTCTTT. It translates to CASSVGTGRSNTEAFF.

The chain uses TRBV4-3 and TRBJ2-2; TRBD2 might be the D (6 bases). The CDR3 length is 15 residues. The V end lost 4 bases, the J end lost 8 bases, and 17 bases lay between the germline ends. The germline V gene has CDR1 LGHNA and CDR2 YSLEER. The CDR3 loop is CASSPGLTGRGELFF. The CDR3 nucleotides read TGCGCCAGCAGCCCTGGACTAACGGGGAGAGGGGAGCTGTTTTTT.

The chain links TRBV10-3 to TRBJ2-3, with D unclear. V lost 0 bases and J 4 bases, leaving 5 bases between the germline ends. Germline CDR1 and CDR2: ENHRY and SYGVKD. CDR3 length: 13 residues. CDR3 in DNA: TGTGCCATCAGTGAGTCCGAGGCAGATACGCAGTATTTT. Protein product: CAISESEADTQYF.

The chain is built from TRBV27 and TRBJ1-2, with 10 nucleotides matching TRBD1. The CDR3 is 17 residues long. Germline lookup yields CDR1 MNHEY and CDR2 SMNVEV (reference sequence). With 7 bases clipped from V and 4 bases from J, the junction kept 15 bases outside the gene matches. As DNA, the CDR3 is TGTGCCAGCACCAAAGGACCTGGACAGGGGGGAATCTATGGCTACACCTTC. Protein: CASTKGPGQGGIYGYTF.

V gene TRBV4-3 combines with J gene TRBJ1-1; 7 bases line up with TRBD1. V was pared by 2 bases and J by 3 bases, with 0 bases of the junction left unmatched. Germline CDR1 LGHNA, CDR2 YSLEER. This CDR3 contains 13 residues. DNA of the CDR3: TGCGCCAGCAGCCAAACAGGGGACACTGAAGCTTTCTTT. The encoded protein is CASSQTGDTEAFF.

The chain combines TRBV7-8 with TRBJ2-1; 7 bases align to TRBD2. Germline assignment: CDR1 SGHVS and CDR2 FQNEAQ. The CDR3 totals 15 residues. V was pared by 2 bases and J by 4 bases, with 5 bases of the junction left unmatched. CDR3 sequence (DNA): TGTGCCAGCAGCTTACAAGCGGGGCCGTACAATGAGCAGTTCTTC. Its protein product is CASSLQAGPYNEQFF.

The rearrangement joins TRBV6-2 or TRBV6-3 to TRBJ2-1; D uncertain. The CDR3 runs to 15 residues. The germline V and J ends were trimmed by 2 bases and 3 bases, with 11 bases remaining between them. Per germline, CDR1 MNHEY and CDR2 SVGEGT. The CDR3 here is CASSYDGSFYNEQFF. Written as DNA, the CDR3 is TGTGCCAGCAGTTACGACGGGTCCTTCTACAATGAGCAGTTCTTC.

CDR3 sequence: CAWSISGGSYEQYF. Here the CDR3 DNA reads TGTGCCTGGAGTATATCCGGGGGCTCCTACGAGCAGTACTTC. V is TRBV30 and J is TRBJ2-7, with D possibly being TRBD2 (6 bases). The CDR3 has 14 residues. Germline CDR1 and CDR2: GTSNPN and SVGIG (reference sequence). V gave up 2 bases and J gave up 0 bases, with 11 bases separating them.